This T cell receptor (beta chain) comes out of a study of cytomegalovirus exposure and HLA in healthy donors (dated 2017 in TCRdb). For the study in its entirety: In an earlier analysis of roughly 590 of the donors, 276 Gb of sequence data and 90 million to 120 million unique TCR beta sequences from approximately 180 million T cells were reported. Using immunosequencing, the study profiled T cell repertoires from about 610 subjects and related those repertoires to cytomegalovirus serostatus. HLA typing covered class I and class II loci at four-digit resolution. An early release covering roughly 580 HLA-typed donors comprised about 290 gigabases of sequencing data and around 86 million unique TCR sequences. Of the approximately 400 genotyped donors, approximately 83% fell in the genetic ancestry cluster associated with self-reported Caucasian donors. The study aimed to test whether signatures of past pathogen exposure could be identified by cataloging public T cell receptors. Donor age, sex, ethnicity and CMV serostatus were compiled alongside the repertoire data. To decide whether each TCR beta V gene segment behaved as functional or pseudogenic, an earlier analysis of some 600 of the donors relied on high-throughput TCR beta sequencing. In addition to the first cohort of approximately 670 subjects, a separate validation cohort of approximately 130 different subjects was used. Four to six DR-DQ haplotypes were handled as single units for association and clustering, since linkage in the cohort was strong. A later analysis re-examined previously published TCR beta repertoires from over 500 donors and added high-resolution HLA genotyping to investigate patterns of TCR occurrence. High-throughput TCR immunosequencing, statistical association of individual TCRs with disease status, and machine learning were combined to predict cytomegalovirus infection status. Among under 450 genotyped donors of the cohort, an average of around 240,000 unique TCR beta nucleotide sequences were sequenced per donor, about a sixth of them non-productive. Typing coverage varied by locus: roughly 620-630 donors for A, B, C, DRB1 and DQB1; roughly 520 for DQA1; around 570 for DPA1; under 490 for DPB1. All discovery cohort repertoires had been generated on a single sequencing platform. A later genetic analysis took genome-wide SNP genotypes for about 60% of the roughly 670 donors and used that subset as a discovery cohort. In the later analysis, no new phenotypic data were used to find candidate immune exposures; instead, reliance was placed on TCR beta sequences and their occurrence across donors. Study-wide findings and limitations: In this cohort, only TCR beta chains were sequenced, and detectable features were limited by the absence of alpha or paired-chain data. According to a later analysis, most CMV-associated TCR beta chains appeared to be HLA-restricted, and the HLA associations seemed to be driven largely by CMV exposure. A later genetic analysis associated a missense DCLRE1C variant with V-gene and J-gene trimming of TCR beta chains, and an independent cohort replicated the association. According to the authors, the approach could potentially be generalized to other disease states and immunological phenotypes. In an earlier analysis of some 500 of the donors, most TCR beta V segments were observed in productive rearrangements about 87% or about 30% of the time, broadly matching IMGT annotations. Because counts were too low, 15 to 20 rarely observed V segments, including chromosome 9 orphons, were excluded from the earlier analysis of 587 of the donors. The 87-base-pair reads could not distinguish some IMGT-functional V segments, including TRBV6-2 and TRBV6-3, so those segments were excluded. The sequencing pipeline was judged likely to have produced a cluster of highly shared sequence variants as a technical artifact. Across donors, most TCR sequences were observed very rarely, whereas some public TCRs were present in many individuals. A further reported finding was that TCR beta sequences accurately predicted the HLA-A and HLA-B alleles for most subjects in the first cohort. In a later analysis, HLA-associated TCR beta chains showed more clonal expansion and lower generation probabilities than non-associated chains that were equally common. When HLA alleles, especially DR and DQ, strongly co-occurred, TCR associations were difficult to assign to individual alleles. A later analysis associated about 17,000 TCR beta sequences with specific HLA alleles at a false discovery rate of 0.05. Linkage disequilibrium might explain the correlated functional status among segregating V segments, but an unknown experimental factor could not be ruled out. Three of the identified cytomegalovirus-associated TCR beta chains were confirmed in vitro to be specific for cytomegalovirus antigens. CMV serostatus was the only immune exposure information available for the cohort. In a later analysis, TCR association rates were found to vary across HLA loci, with the most associated TCRs seen for DRB1 alleles and the fewest for HLA-C alleles. The classifier was reported to diagnose cytomegalovirus status with high specificity and sensitivity in both the original cohort and the validation cohort. Several of the top co-occurrence clusters appeared to be linked to parvovirus B19, influenza, CMV and Epstein-Barr virus, according to a later analysis. Presence/absence analyses assumed roughly uniform sequencing depth across donors, an assumption that may not hold. The study listed 150 to 200 TCR beta chains as associated with cytomegalovirus. Because HLA typing was missing for some donors at each locus, association tests included only the typed subset. According to a later genetic analysis, donors in an Asian-associated ancestry cluster had fewer N-insertions in productive TCRs than the approximately 700-donor mean.

A note on this clone: Its specific antigen is unknown. No much larger clonotype is one base removed from it; base qualities were not supplied.

Library preparation used the immunoSEQ multiplex PCR assay. A mixture of 60 forward primers for TCR Vbeta segments and 13 reverse primers for TCR Jbeta segments was used in the multiplex PCR. The CDR3 region of rearranged TCR beta genes was amplified from genomic DNA by a multiplex PCR assay. Amplified TCR beta libraries were sequenced as 87-base-pair reads on the Illumina HiSeq System. In the authors' own workflow: A later analysis counted tens of millions of unique TCR beta chains across the 550 to 800 repertoires, and some 12 million of these chains were shared by at least two donors. A nearest-neighbor algorithm error-corrected the raw reads and collapsed the reads into unique sequences, merging closely related sequences to remove PCR and sequencing errors. V, D and J gene segments were assigned by aligning CDR3 sequences to IMGT reference sequences. For a sequence to be retained, a match of at least six nucleotides was required to both a V gene segment and a J gene segment. Rearrangements were classified as productive when the CDR3 lacked stop codons and remained in frame with V and J, and all other rearrangements were classified as non-productive. Following IMGT convention, CDR3 was defined as the stretch from the second conserved V-encoded cysteine up to the conserved J-encoded phenylalanine. The earlier analysis of some 580 of the donors excluded any sequence lacking an unambiguous match to a single V gene segment. In an earlier analysis of several hundred of the donors, V segments were called functional above 56.7% productive rearrangements and were called segregating when the between-donor standard deviation exceeded 5%. A statistical classification framework was developed to diagnose cytomegalovirus status using the catalog of TCR beta chain sequences. In a later analysis, V and J genes were assigned by comparing TCR nucleotide sequences against IMGT/GENE-DB human TR gene sequences. A later analysis assigned CDR3 sequences and most-parsimonious VDJ recombination scenarios with the TCRdist pipeline. In a later analysis, each TCR beta chain was defined by its CDR3 amino acid sequence together with its V-gene family, and reads without a unique V-gene family were excluded. A later analysis removed 550 to 700 highly shared, low-generation-probability nucleotide sequences to deal with suspected cross-contamination and a sequencing artifact. In a later analysis, a clonal expansion index was calculated for each public chain from normalized within-repertoire ranks of inferred template counts. Generation probabilities in a later analysis came from a VDJ recombination model fitted to out-of-frame rearrangements, and those results were checked against IGoR. Hypergeometric tests were used in a later analysis to score TCR-TCR, TCR-HLA and TCR-CMV co-occurrence, with a repertoire-size bias correction applied to the TCR pairs. A later analysis estimated false discovery rates by permuting HLA or CMV assignments 20 times. In a later analysis, co-occurring TCRs were grouped using DBSCAN, with TCRdist sequence similarity added in when clustering inside HLA-allele-positive subsets. Repertoires with fewer than 30,000 or more than 120,000 public chains, plus five repertoires with anomalous nucleotide sharing, were excluded from co-occurrence clustering. This is the immuneACCESS table as TCRdb keeps it, with only in-frame sequences that have V and J called. A part of the clones is gone; compared with another copy, unresolved V genes explain less than half, and the rest is unexplained. The V and J calls and clone size come from that table; D and trimming were worked out from the DNA. The sample yields approximately 240,000 clones; roughly 90% were counted once. The top ten hold more than 0.8% of the sample.

Measured from the cysteine to the phenylalanine, the CDR3 is 15 residues long. Only the CDR3 DNA stays, 45 bases, in frame from base 1. V loses 5 bases, J loses 5 bases, and the germline ends lie 15 bases apart. Via the germline V gene (reference sequence), CDR1 is MNHEY and CDR2 SMNVEV. In total, approximately 690 healthy bone marrow donors made up the cohort. At the time of sampling, all cohort members were nominally healthy, though unrecorded immune exposures were likely present. The donor was CMV seronegative and belonged to the group of under 400 seronegative cohort members. A peripheral blood sample was provided by each donor, and peripheral blood mononuclear cells were used for TCR beta sequencing. The Qiagen DNeasy Blood Extraction Kit was used to extract genomic DNA from the blood cell samples.

The sequence derives from a woman aged 18-29 years in good health and CMV-seronegative. The sequenced sample consisted of PBMCs. Rearrangement joined TRBV27 to TRBJ1-4, with the D gene uncertain. The CDR3 amino acid sequence is: CASSAPSLRNEKLFF. The DNA sequence reads TGTGCCAGCAGTGCCCCTAGCTTGCGGAATGAAAAACTGTTTTTT. Extended through the reference TRBV27 and TRBJ1-4 proteins, this CDR3 yields the full variable domain: EAQVTQNPRYLITVTGKKLTVTCSQNMNHEYMSWYRQDPGLGLRQIYYSMNVEVTDKGDVPEGYKVSRKEKRNFPLILESPSPNQTSLYFCASSAPSLRNEKLFFGSGTQLSVL.